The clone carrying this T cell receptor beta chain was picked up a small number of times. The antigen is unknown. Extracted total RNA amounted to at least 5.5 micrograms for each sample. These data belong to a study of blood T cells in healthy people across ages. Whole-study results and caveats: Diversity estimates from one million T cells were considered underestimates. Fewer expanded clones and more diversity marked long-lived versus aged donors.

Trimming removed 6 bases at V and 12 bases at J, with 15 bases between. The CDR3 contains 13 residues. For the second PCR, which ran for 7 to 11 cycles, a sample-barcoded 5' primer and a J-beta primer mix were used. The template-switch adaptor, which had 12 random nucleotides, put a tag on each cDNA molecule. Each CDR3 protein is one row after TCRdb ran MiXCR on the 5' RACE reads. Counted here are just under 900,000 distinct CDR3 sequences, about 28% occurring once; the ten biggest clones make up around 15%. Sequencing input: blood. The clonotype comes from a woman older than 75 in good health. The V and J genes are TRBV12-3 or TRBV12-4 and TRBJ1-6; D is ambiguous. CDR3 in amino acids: CASSLIRERPLHF. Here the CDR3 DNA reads TGTGCCAGCAGCTTGATTCGTGAGAGACCCCTCCACTTT.